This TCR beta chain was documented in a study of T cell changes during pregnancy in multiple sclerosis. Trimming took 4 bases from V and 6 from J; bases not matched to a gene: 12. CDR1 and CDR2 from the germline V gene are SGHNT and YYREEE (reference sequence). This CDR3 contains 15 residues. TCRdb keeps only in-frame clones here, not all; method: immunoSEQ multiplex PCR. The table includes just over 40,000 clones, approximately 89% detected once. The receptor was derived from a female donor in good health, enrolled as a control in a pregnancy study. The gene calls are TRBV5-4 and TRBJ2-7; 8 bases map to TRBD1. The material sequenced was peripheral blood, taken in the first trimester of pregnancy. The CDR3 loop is CASSPDRVFLSEQYF. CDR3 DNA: TGTGCCAGCAGCCCGGACAGGGTGTTCCTCAGCGAGCAGTACTTC.